The rows below give T cell receptor beta chains drawn from one sample of a study of T cell responses to AZD1222 COVID-19 vaccine. This table comes from immunoSEQ multiplex PCR, and its TCRdb copy is limited to in-frame clones, with some not included. This sample carries around 140,000 clones, about 92% of them seen once, and the ten largest clones take over 7.5%. The sequencing here drew on peripheral blood, taken on day 0 of AZD1222 vaccination. The source is an adult in good health. Each CDR3 is given with its conserved first and last residue. The D gene is left open where the match is weak. A row's size may be missing; if present it is once, few, many or a size class.

D,V,size,J,length,CDR3,DNA
-,TRBV25-1,-,TRBJ2-1,12,CASSSRYNEQFF,TGTGCCAGCAGTTCCCGATACAATGAGCAGTTCTTC
TRBD1,TRBV3-1/TRBV3-2,-,TRBJ1-1,13,CASGDRGNTEAFF,TGTGCCAGCGGGGACAGGGGGAACACTGAAGCTTTCTTT
TRBD1,TRBV30,-,TRBJ2-7,14,CAWSVKDRSYEQYF,TGTGCCTGGAGTGTGAAGGACAGGAGCTACGAGCAGTACTTC
-,TRBV5-1,few,TRBJ1-6,13,CASQGDGRSPLHF,TGCGCCAGCCAAGGGGACGGCCGGTCACCCCTCCACTTT
-,TRBV7-3,-,TRBJ2-3,14,CASSRGGPTDTQYF,TGTGCCAGCAGCAGGGGGGGACCCACAGATACGCAGTATTTT
-,TRBV5-6,-,TRBJ2-1,13,CASSFQGTNEQFF,TGTGCCAGCAGCTTTCAGGGGACTAATGAGCAGTTCTTC
TRBD1,TRBV29-1,-,TRBJ1-1,14,CSVGGTGGSSEAFF,TGCAGCGTTGGGGGGACAGGGGGCTCGAGTGAAGCTTTCTTT
TRBD1,TRBV6-6,-,TRBJ1-4,17,CASSLTGTGGLAEKLFF,TGTGCCAGCAGTCTTACCGGGACAGGGGGCTTGGCTGAAAAACTGTTTTTT
-,TRBV27,-,TRBJ1-2,14,CASGWGGAVGGYTF,TGTGCCAGCGGGTGGGGAGGGGCAGTGGGTGGCTACACCTTC
-,TRBV5-1,-,TRBJ2-7,11,CASRSFYEQYF,TGCGCCAGTAGAAGCTTCTACGAGCAGTACTTC
-,TRBV6-5,once,TRBJ1-6,14,CASTMIGFGSPLHF,TGTGCCAGCACTATGATCGGGTTCGGATCACCCCTCCACTTT
-,TRBV5-1,once,TRBJ1-2,15,CASSNSGQGADGYTF,TGCGCCAGCAGCAACTCGGGCCAGGGAGCCGATGGCTACACCTTC
-,TRBV7-7,-,TRBJ1-3,8,CARIGIYF,TGTGCTAGAATCGGGATATATTTT
TRBD1,TRBV7-3,once,TRBJ2-3,14,CASSGAGGRDTQYF,TGTGCCAGCTCAGGGGCAGGGGGCAGAGATACGCAGTATTTT